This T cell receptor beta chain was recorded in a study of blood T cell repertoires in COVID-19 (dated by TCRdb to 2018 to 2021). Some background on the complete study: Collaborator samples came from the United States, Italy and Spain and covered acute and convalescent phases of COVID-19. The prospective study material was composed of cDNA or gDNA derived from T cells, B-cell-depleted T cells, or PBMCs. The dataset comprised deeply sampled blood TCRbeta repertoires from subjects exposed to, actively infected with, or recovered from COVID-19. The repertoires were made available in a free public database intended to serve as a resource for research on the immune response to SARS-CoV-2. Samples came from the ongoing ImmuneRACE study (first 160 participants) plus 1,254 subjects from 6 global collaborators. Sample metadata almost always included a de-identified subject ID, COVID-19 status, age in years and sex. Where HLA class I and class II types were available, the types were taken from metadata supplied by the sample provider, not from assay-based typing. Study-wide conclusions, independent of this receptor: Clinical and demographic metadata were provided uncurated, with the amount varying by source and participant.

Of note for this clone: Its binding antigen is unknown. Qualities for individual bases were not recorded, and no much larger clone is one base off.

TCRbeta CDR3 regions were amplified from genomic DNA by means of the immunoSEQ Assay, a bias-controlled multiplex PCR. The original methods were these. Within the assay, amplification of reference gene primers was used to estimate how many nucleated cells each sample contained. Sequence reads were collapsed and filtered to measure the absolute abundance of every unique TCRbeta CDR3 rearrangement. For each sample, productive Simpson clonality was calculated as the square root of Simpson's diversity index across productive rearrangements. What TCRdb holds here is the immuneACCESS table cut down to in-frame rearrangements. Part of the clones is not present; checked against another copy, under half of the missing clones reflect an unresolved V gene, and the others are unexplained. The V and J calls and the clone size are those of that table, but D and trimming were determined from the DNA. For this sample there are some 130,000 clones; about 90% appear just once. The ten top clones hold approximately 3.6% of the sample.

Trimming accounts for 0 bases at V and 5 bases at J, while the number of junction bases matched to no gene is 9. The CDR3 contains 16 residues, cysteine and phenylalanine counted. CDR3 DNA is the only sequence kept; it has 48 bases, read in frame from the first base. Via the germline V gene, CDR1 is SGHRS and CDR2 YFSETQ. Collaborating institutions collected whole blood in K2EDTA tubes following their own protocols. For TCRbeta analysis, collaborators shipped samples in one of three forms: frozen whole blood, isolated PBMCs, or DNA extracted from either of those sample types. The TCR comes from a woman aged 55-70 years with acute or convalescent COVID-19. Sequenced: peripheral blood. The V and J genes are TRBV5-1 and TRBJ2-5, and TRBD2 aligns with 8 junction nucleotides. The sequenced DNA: TGCGCCAGCAGCTTGGGGAGCGGGAGTTCTGGGGAGACCCAGTACTTC. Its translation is CASSLGSGSSGETQYF.